The clone carrying this T cell receptor (beta chain) was detected a few times. This CDR3 contains 12 residues. V shed 3 bases and J shed 5 bases, with 10 bases lying between them. Germline V gene lookup returns CDR1 DFQATT and CDR2 SNEGSKA (reference sequence). The record originates from a study of identical twins. MiXCR, run by TCRdb on the 5' RACE reads, gives a single entry per CDR3 protein. The sample holds a few hundred thousand distinct CDR3 sequences, about 10% seen once. The sequence was obtained from a man aged 45-65 years in good health. The specimen sequenced was memory T cells sorted from blood. The rearrangement uses TRBV20-1 and TRBJ1-1; D might be TRBD1 (5 bases). CDR3 loop: CSARAGMTEAFF. The CDR3 nucleotides are TGCAGTGCTAGGGCAGGGATGACTGAAGCTTTCTTT.